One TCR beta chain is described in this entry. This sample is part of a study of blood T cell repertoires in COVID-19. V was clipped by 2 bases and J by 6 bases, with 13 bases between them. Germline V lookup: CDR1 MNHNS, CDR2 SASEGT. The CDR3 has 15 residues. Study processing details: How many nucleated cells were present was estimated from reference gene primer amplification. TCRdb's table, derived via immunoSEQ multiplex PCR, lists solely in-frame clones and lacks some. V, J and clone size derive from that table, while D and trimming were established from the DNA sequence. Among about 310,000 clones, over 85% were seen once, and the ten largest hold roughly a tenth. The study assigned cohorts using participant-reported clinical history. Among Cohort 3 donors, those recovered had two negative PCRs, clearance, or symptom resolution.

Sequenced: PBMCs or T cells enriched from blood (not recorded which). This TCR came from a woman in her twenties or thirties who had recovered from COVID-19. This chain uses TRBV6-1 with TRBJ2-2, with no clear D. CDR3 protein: CASSEWVQVSGELFF. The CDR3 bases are TGTGCCAGCAGTGAATGGGTCCAGGTGTCCGGGGAGCTGTTTTTT.